The T cell receptor beta chain described here comes from a study of cytomegalovirus exposure and HLA in healthy donors. The CDR3 consists of 15 residues. The J segment lost 0 bases and the V segment lost 4 bases, leaving 6 bases of the junction unmatched. The germline V gene encodes CDR1 SGDLS and CDR2 YYNGEE. As for this clone: Its antigen is unidentified.

Findings and limits, study-wide: Researchers reported from a later analysis that most CMV-associated TCR beta chains appeared HLA-restricted. CMV serostatus was the only recorded immune exposure for donors.

The PCR made use of 60 Vbeta and 13 Jbeta primers. This table comes from immunoSEQ multiplex PCR, and its TCRdb copy is limited to in-frame clones, with some not included. The sample records around 130,000 clones, 81% being singletons. The material sequenced was PBMCs. This sequence originates from a young man in good health and CMV-seronegative. V gene TRBV9 combines with J gene TRBJ1-2, with TRBD1 matching 7 bases. In nucleotides, the CDR3 is TGTGCCAGCAGCAACGGGGACAGTTCTAACTATGGCTACACCTTC. It is translated as CASSNGDSSNYGYTF.